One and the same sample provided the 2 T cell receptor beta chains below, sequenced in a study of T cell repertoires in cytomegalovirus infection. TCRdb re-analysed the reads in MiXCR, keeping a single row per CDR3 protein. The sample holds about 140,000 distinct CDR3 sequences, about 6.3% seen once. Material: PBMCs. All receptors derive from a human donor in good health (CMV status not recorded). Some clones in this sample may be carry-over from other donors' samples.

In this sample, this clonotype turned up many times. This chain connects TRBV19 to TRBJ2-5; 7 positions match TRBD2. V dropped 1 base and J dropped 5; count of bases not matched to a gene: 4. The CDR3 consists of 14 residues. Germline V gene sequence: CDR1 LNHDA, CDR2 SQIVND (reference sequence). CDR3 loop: CASSIGVAGETQYF. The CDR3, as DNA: TGTGCCAGTAGTATAGGGGTAGCGGGTGAGACCCAGTACTTC.

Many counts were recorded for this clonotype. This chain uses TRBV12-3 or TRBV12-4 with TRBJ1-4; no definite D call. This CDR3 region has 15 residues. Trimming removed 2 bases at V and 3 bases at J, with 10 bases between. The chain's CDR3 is CASSLRRASNEKLFF. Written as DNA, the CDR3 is TGTGCCAGCAGTTTAAGGAGGGCTTCTAATGAAAAACTGTTTTTT.